This record concerns one TCR beta chain sequence. This clone was observed a few times. No cognate antigen has been identified for it. Base qualities are not at hand, and no much larger clone is one base apart. The entry originates in a study of shared T cell receptors in the human thymus (dated by TCRdb to about 2021). Notes on the research overall: The study examined how the human thymus generates shared, self-reactive T-cell receptor alpha chains.

Here V drops 0 bases and J drops 7 bases, and the junction holds 9 bases not matched to any gene. The germline V gene sets CDR1 to SNHLY and CDR2 to FYNNEI. The CDR3 runs 18 amino acids, cysteine and phenylalanine included. The entry retains the CDR3 DNA only, 54 bases that are in frame from base 1. Receptor amplification or capture employed the immunoSEQ multiplex PCR assay. The table was pulled from immuneACCESS by TCRdb, which kept in-frame rearrangements only. Such tables lose some clones; where checked, under half of the loss comes from unresolved V genes, and the rest has no known cause. The sample yields roughly 550,000 clones; around 78% were counted once. The ten largest clones represent about 0.013% of the sample. The same specimen was also included in a second study, on human thymus T cells. The second paper states: In Finland, the donors were immunologically healthy infants who were having open corrective cardiac surgery for congenital heart defects. Thymus tissue was collected as surgical resects that were removed during corrective cardiac surgery. Usage of V and J gene segments appeared to be biased in both the thymic and the peripheral blood repertoires. Highly overlapping thymic TCR repertoires among unrelated individuals were reported in the related research. TCR alpha and beta repertoires from seven to nine infant thymus samples and a few related peripheral blood samples were characterized in the study. Donor ages ranging from about 6 to 244 days were recorded, and 5 or 6 male and two female infants were included in the cohort. After being mechanically released from the tissue, thymocytes were kept at -70 degrees C in pellets of about 9.5-30 million cells. Genomic DNA was extracted from frozen cell pellets with a QIAsymphony instrument. TCRB and TCRAD loci were amplified from a standardized quantity of quality-controlled genomic DNA using the immunoSEQ multiplex PCR assay. Amplicons spanned the V(D)J region at a length sufficient to cover the CDR3 and identify V and J genes. The commercial immunoSEQ service was used to sequence amplicons on an Illumina platform. Primer bias and sequencing errors were corrected as previously described, and TCRAD and TCRB were defined on the basis of the IMGT database. Repertoires were analysed with immunoSEQ Analyzer 3.0 and VDJTools, covering basic statistics, V/J segment usage, diversity estimates, rarefaction and pairwise overlap. Diversity was estimated with Chao1, ChaoE, Efron-Thisted, Shannon and inverse Simpson indices, and also on datasets down-sampled to the smallest sample. For repertoire overlap, CDR3 nucleotide sequence, V gene and J gene had to match strictly, and clustering was done by Jaccard-based multidimensional scaling. On average, thymus samples gave roughly 800,000 unique TCRB clonotypes, whereas blood samples gave roughly 86,000.

Source material: thymocytes. This chain is built from TRBV2 and TRBJ2-1, with 13 bases aligning to TRBD2. The sequence derives from a boy under two years old with a congenital heart defect. Donor details come from another sample of the same person, matched by shared clones. The base sequence is TGTGCCAGCAGTGAAGCGCCGGGACTAGCGGGACAGGGGAATGAGCAGTTCTTC. This gives the protein CASSEAPGLAGQGNEQFF.